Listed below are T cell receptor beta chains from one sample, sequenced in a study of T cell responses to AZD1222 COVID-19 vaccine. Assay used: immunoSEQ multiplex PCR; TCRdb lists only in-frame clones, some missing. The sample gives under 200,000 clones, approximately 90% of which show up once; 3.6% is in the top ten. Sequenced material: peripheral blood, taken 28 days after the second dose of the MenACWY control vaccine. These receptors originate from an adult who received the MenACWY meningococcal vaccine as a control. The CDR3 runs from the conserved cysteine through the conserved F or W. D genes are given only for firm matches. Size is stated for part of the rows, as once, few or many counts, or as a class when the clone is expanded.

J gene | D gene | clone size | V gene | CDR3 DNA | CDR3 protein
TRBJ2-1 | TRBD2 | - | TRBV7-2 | TGTGCCAGCAGCTTAGATGGGGGGAGGGGCCACAATGAGCAGTTCTTC | CASSLDGGRGHNEQFF
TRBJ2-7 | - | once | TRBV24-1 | TGTGCCACCAGTGATGGTTTAGGGGACAACGAGCAGTACTTC | CATSDGLGDNEQYF
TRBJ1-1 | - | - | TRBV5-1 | TGCGCCAGCAGCACCCTGGGTCCGAACACTGAAGCTTTCTTT | CASSTLGPNTEAFF
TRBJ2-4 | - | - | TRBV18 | TGTGCCAGCTCCCCAACACAAGCCAAAAACATTCAGTACTTC | CASSPTQAKNIQYF
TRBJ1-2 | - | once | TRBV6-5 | TGTGCCAGCAGGCCGACAGGTTCGTCTGGCTACACCTTC | CASRPTGSSGYTF
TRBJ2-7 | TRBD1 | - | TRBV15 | TGTGCCACCAGCAGAGATACGGCTGTGACAGGGCTGCAGTACTTC | CATSRDTAVTGLQYF
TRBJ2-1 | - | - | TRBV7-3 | TGTGCCAGCAGCTTAAGCCCAGGGTACAATGAGCAGTTCTTC | CASSLSPGYNEQFF
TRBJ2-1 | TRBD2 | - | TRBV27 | TGTGCCAGCAGTCGGCTAGCGGGTTCCTCCTACAATGAGCAGTTCTTC | CASSRLAGSSYNEQFF
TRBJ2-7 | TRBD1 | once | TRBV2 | TGTGCCAGCACGGCGATCGGACAGGGAACCCACGAGCAGTACTTC | CASTAIGQGTHEQYF
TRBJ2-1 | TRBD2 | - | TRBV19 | TGTGCCAGTAGACCGGGACTAGCGGGAGGCTCCTACAATGAGCAGTTCTTC | CASRPGLAGGSYNEQFF
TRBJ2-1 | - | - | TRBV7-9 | TGTGCCAGCAGCCCGACACGGGGACGGACTATAAGCGAACAGTTCTTC | CASSPTRGRTISEQFF
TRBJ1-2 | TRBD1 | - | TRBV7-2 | TGTGCCAGCAGTCCAAAGGCGGGACAGGGAAGGGGCTACACCTTC | CASSPKAGQGRGYTF
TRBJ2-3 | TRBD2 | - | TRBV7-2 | TGTGCCAGCAGTCAAGGACTAGCGGGACTACCCCCAGATACGCAGTATTTT | CASSQGLAGLPPDTQYF
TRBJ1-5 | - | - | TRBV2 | TGTGCCAGCAGTGAAGGGGGGGCGGGAAATCAGCCCCAGCATTTT | CASSEGGAGNQPQHF
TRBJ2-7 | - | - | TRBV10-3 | TGTGCCATCAGTTCCGGGCAGGGTAGTTTTACCCTAGCCTACGAGCAGTACTTC | CAISSGQGSFTLAYEQYF
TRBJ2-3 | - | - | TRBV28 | TGTGCCAGCAGTCCGCCGGGTTTAGGATCCGTTAGAACAGATACGCAGTATTTT | CASSPPGLGSVRTDTQYF
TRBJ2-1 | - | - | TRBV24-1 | TGTGCCACCAGTGATTTGGGGGAGTTAGGGTACAATGAGCAGTTCTTC | CATSDLGELGYNEQFF
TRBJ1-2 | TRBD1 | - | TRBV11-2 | TGTGCCAGCAGCTTATTCGTCACAGGGGGCCCCTATGGCTACACCTTC | CASSLFVTGGPYGYTF
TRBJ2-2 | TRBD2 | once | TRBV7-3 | TGTGCCAGCAGCTCGTCTAGCGGGAGGGGAAGCGGGGAGCTGTTTTTT | CASSSSSGRGSGELFF
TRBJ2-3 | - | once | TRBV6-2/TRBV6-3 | TGTGCCAGCAGTTACGAACGGGACACAGATACGCAGTATTTT | CASSYERDTDTQYF
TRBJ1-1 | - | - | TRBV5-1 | TGCGCCAGCAGCTTGGACTGGAACACTGAAGCTTTCTTT | CASSLDWNTEAFF
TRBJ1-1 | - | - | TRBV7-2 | TGTGCCAGCAGCTCAACCCCCGGGACGTGGAACACTGAAGCTTTCTTT | CASSSTPGTWNTEAFF
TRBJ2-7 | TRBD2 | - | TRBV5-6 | TGTGCCAGCAGCCCCCGGGGGGAAAGCTCCTACGAGCAGTACTTC | CASSPRGESSYEQYF
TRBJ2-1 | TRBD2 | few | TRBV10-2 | TGCGCCAGCGGAAAAAGCGGGGCAGCCTACAATGAGCAGTTCTTC | CASGKSGAAYNEQFF
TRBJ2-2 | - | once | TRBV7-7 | TGTGCTAGCAGCCAGACAGTGACCGGGGAGCTGTTTTTT | CASSQTVTGELFF
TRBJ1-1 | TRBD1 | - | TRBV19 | TGTGCCAGTAGTATGGGACAGAGCCCGAACACTGAAGCTTTCTTT | CASSMGQSPNTEAFF
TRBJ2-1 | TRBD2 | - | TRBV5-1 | TGCGCCAGCAGCTTGACTAGCGGGCCGCGCAATGAGCAGTTCTTC | CASSLTSGPRNEQFF
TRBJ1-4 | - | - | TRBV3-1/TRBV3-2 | TGTGCCAGCAGCCAAGAGTCGGCAGATAATGAAAAACTGTTTTTT | CASSQESADNEKLFF
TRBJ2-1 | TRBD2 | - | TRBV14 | TGTGCCAGCAGCCCGCTTCTTGGACTAGGCTACAATGAGCAGTTCTTC | CASSPLLGLGYNEQFF
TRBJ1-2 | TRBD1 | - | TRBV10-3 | TGTGCCATCAGGGAATCGGACAGGTCCAGTGGCTACACCTTC | CAIRESDRSSGYTF
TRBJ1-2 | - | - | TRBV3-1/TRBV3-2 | TGTGCCAGCAGCCCTATTAACCAAGTGGGGGCAGGAGGCTACACCTTC | CASSPINQVGAGGYTF
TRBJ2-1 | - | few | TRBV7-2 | TGTGCCAGCAGCTTATTTGGGACTGGGGACAATGAGCAGTTCTTC | CASSLFGTGDNEQFF
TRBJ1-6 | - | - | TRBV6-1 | TGTGCCAGCAGTGAGTCCGGTTATCTCAACTCACCCCTCCACTTT | CASSESGYLNSPLHF
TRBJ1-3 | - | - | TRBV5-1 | TGCGCCAGCAGCTTGGAGGGTAGCTCTGGAAACACCATATATTTT | CASSLEGSSGNTIYF
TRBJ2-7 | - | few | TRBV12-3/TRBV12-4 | TGTGCCAGCAGTCCTCAGGTGGGGTACGAGCAGTACTTC | CASSPQVGYEQYF
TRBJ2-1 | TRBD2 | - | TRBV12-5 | TGTGCTAGTGGCTTAGCTAGCGGCTCCCACAATGAGCAGTTCTTC | CASGLASGSHNEQFF
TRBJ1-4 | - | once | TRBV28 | TGTGCCAGCAGTTTTATCTCGGGGGCTGGTGAAAAACTGTTTTTT | CASSFISGAGEKLFF
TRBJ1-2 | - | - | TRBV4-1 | TGCGCCAGCAGCCAGGGGGACGGACACTACGGCTACACCTTC | CASSQGDGHYGYTF
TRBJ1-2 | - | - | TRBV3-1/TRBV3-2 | TGTGCCAGCAGCCAAGGACAGGTTAACTATGGCTACACCTTC | CASSQGQVNYGYTF
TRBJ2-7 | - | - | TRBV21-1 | TGTGCCAGCAGCAACGATAGCGGGACCACCTACGAGCAGTACTTC | CASSNDSGTTYEQYF
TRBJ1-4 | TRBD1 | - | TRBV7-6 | TGTGCCAGCAGCTCAGGGACAGGGGACGAAAAACTGTTTTTT | CASSSGTGDEKLFF